Listed here are 5 T cell receptor beta chains from one sample, sequenced in a study of monozygotic twins with inflammatory bowel disease. TCRdb re-called the 5' RACE reads and catalogs CDR3 proteins one per entry, DNA excluded. This table lists roughly 150,000 distinct CDR3 sequences. Sequences were obtained from blood. Every receptor here comes from a human donor with ulcerative colitis or Crohn's disease, or a healthy co-twin of an affected twin (not recorded which).

The chain links TRBV6-1 to TRBJ2-2; TCRdb returns TRBD1, unconfirmable since there is no DNA. The CDR3 is 14 residues long. Looked up from germline, CDR1 is MNHNS and CDR2 is SASEGT. The CDR3 sequence: CAIKTGERAGELFF.

This chain connects TRBV6-5 to TRBJ2-5. This CDR3 has 13 residues. CDR1 is MNHEY and CDR2 is SVGAGI in the germline V gene. The CDR3 sequence: CASRPEGQETQYF.

The V gene is TRBV19, the J gene TRBJ1-1. Germline-derived CDR1 and CDR2 are LNHDA and SQIVND (reference sequence). This CDR3 has 15 residues. The chain's CDR3 is CASSIRRGMNTEAFF. Full variable domain (missing parts from reference TRBV19 and TRBJ1-1): DGGITQSPKYLFRKEGQNVTLSCEQNLNHDAMYWYRQDPGQGLRLIYYSQIVNDFQKGDIAEGYSVSREKKESFPLTVTSAQKNPTAFYLCASSIRRGMNTEAFFGQGTRLTVV.

The rearrangement uses TRBV19 and TRBJ1-1; TCRdb picks TRBD1, but there is no DNA to check that call. Per germline, CDR1 LNHDA and CDR2 SQIVND (reference sequence). The CDR3 is made up of 14 amino acids. This CDR3 reads CASSHRGTTTEAFF.

J is TRBJ2-7 and V is TRBV20-1; the TCRdb call, TRBD1, lacks DNA for checking. The V gene's germline CDR1 is DFQATT and CDR2 SNEGSKA (reference sequence). The CDR3 is 14 amino acids. The CDR3 reads CSARDNPGDYEQYF.